This T cell receptor (beta chain) is drawn from a study of tumor and adjacent non-tumor tissue in lung cancer. Whole-study context: Around 4.5 million productive TCRbeta reads were obtained per sample on average. General study results and limits: TCR diversity was significantly greater in tumor than normal lung tissue. In normal lung, the top 100 clones were significantly more dominant than in tumor.

Germline CDR1 is SGHAT and CDR2 is FQNNGV. CDR3 length: 19 residues. No cell sorting was done before RNA was extracted from the tissue. Distant lung tissue was collected more than 3 cm away from the tumor edge. This clonotype occurred a few times. Its antigen is not identified. The junction and the germline gene differ at one end; a read error may be behind it. A modified ARM-PCR protocol with three rounds of nested PCR amplified TCRbeta. One entry per CDR3 protein, called by TCRdb with MiXCR from the multiplex PCR reads. The sample records tens of thousands of distinct CDR3 sequences, roughly 60% being singletons.

The chain couples TRBV11-2 to TRBJ2-1; D might be TRBD2 (6 bases). This clonotype originated in a woman between 35 and 50 years old with non-small cell lung cancer. Material for sequencing was distant non-tumor lung tissue. The CDR3 coding sequence is TGTGCCAGCAGCTCAGCTGGGGGGAATCGGAGCGGAGTTTACAATGAGGAGTTCTTC. This codes for CASSSAGGNRSGVYNEEFF.